These T cell receptor beta chains were read from a single sample in a study of identical twins. MiXCR, run by TCRdb on the 5' RACE reads, gives a single entry per CDR3 protein. The sample shows around 1.7 million distinct CDR3 sequences, around 33% of them seen only once. Input material: cord blood. The receptors here all came from a newborn girl in good health. Both conserved end residues are part of each CDR3. Fields, in order: J gene, V gene, CDR3 protein.

TRBJ1-3 | TRBV20-1 | CSAREIQGARGNTIYF
TRBJ2-7 | TRBV29-1 | CSVEADTYEQYF
TRBJ2-5 | TRBV4-2 | CASSPLWTSGNEQYF
TRBJ2-1 | TRBV9 | CASSKTGGSYNERYF
TRBJ2-3 | TRBV4-1 | CASRRLAGGTDAQYF
TRBJ1-2 | TRBV20-1 | CSARYRAYGYTF
TRBJ2-3 | TRBV12-3/TRBV12-4 | CASSPQSGDTQYF
TRBJ1-6 | TRBV25-1 | CASLPAFNSPLHF
TRBJ1-4 | TRBV20-1 | CSAPTSGRTNEKLFF
TRBJ2-3 | TRBV20-1 | CSAWRTYPSTDTQYF
TRBJ2-1 | TRBV27 | CASSPGTSGSLSYNEQFF
TRBJ1-5 | TRBV12-3/TRBV12-4 | CASSPRDRINQPQHF
TRBJ2-1 | TRBV5-1 | CASSYPGTSGGAEASSYNEQFF
TRBJ2-4 | TRBV7-2 | CVSSRGLGPQNRLAKNIQYF
TRBJ1-1 | TRBV20-1 | CSARDRGGNEAFF
TRBJ1-5 | TRBV6-1 | CASRRVINQPQHF
TRBJ2-3 | TRBV7-2 | CASSLLPGIDTQYF
TRBJ2-1 | TRBV4-2 | CASSQETGGYNEQFF
TRBJ1-2 | TRBV20-1 | CSAPGRGSNYGYTF
TRBJ1-5 | TRBV28 | CASRIRTIGGDQPQHF
TRBJ1-1 | TRBV12-3/TRBV12-4 | CASSLEGFVTEAFF
TRBJ1-1 | TRBV3-1 | CASSQGDSEAFF
TRBJ2-2 | TRBV7-9 | CASSLADRTANTGELFF
TRBJ2-1 | TRBV29-1 | CSVGGLAGADYEQFF
TRBJ2-1 | TRBV19 | CASRSGTPYNEQFF
TRBJ1-4 | TRBV6-5 | CASRHTGGSEKLFF
TRBJ2-3 | TRBV5-1 | CASSLGLAGGPVDTQYF
TRBJ2-5 | TRBV4-2 | CASSQVAWKETQYF
TRBJ1-1 | TRBV6-1 | CASRGTYMNTEAFF
TRBJ2-4 | TRBV20-1 | CSARLAGVVDIQYF
TRBJ1-2 | TRBV29-1 | CSVEHSWGYGYTF
TRBJ1-6 | TRBV6-1 | CASRQATNSPLHF
TRBJ2-1 | TRBV7-2 | CASSRDLRLDNEQFF
. | TRBV27 | CASSLRVSVSPYEQYF
TRBJ2-7 | TRBV20-1 | CSATARDSSSYEQYF
TRBJ1-2 | TRBV12-3/TRBV12-4 | CASSLGPQGKVDGYTF
TRBJ2-1 | TRBV7-8 | CASSSSPAGRNEQFF
TRBJ1-5 | TRBV6-1 | CASSVGGGPGNQPQHF
TRBJ2-3 | TRBV6-4 | CASSDSMGSTDTQYF
TRBJ2-1 | TRBV29-1 | CSVDLAGGPYNEQFF
TRBJ2-1 | TRBV10-3 | CAIKADRSSYNEQFF
TRBJ1-4 | TRBV10-3 | CAISEGEKLFF
TRBJ2-1 | TRBV10-3 | CAIRPGQSSYNEQFF
. | TRBV10-2 | CASSAAGHEQYF
TRBJ2-7 | TRBV4-2 | CASRSFGTNDEQYF
TRBJ1-4 | TRBV3-1 | CASSQVLASVKLFF
TRBJ2-7 | TRBV20-1 | CSARPSSFYEQYF
TRBJ1-1 | TRBV20-1 | CSASGGGRYTEAFF
TRBJ2-5 | TRBV14 | CASGQYQETQYF
TRBJ2-1 | TRBV12-3/TRBV12-4 | CASVGGPNEQFF
TRBJ2-1 | TRBV11-2 | CASSLGGGGRSSYNEQFF
TRBJ2-3 | TRBV11-2 | CASSHPGTPQYF
TRBJ2-3 | TRBV3-1 | CASNLSGRATDTQYF